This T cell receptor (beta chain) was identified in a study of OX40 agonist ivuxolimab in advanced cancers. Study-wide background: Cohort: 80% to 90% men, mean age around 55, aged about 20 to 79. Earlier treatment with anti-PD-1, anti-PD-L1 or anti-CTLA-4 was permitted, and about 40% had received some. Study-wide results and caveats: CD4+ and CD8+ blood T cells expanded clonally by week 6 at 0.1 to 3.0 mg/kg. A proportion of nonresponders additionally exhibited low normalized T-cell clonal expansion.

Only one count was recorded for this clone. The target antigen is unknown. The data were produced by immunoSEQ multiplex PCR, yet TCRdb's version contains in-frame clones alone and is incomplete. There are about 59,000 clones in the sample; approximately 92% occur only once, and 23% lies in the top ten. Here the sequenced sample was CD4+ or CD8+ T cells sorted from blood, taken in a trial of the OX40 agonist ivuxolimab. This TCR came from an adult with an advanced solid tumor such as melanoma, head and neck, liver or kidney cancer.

This CDR3 reads CASTLIADNTGELFF. Here the CDR3 DNA reads TGTGCCAGCACTTTAATAGCGGATAACACCGGGGAGCTGTTTTTT. This rearrangement joins TRBV6-5 to TRBJ2-2, with a weak D call TRBD2 (6 bases). The germline V gene has CDR1 MNHEY and CDR2 SVGAGI. V was trimmed by 7 bases and J by 2 bases, leaving 14 bases between them. The CDR3 length is 15 residues.